These 16 T cell receptor beta chains share one sample of origin, sequenced in a study of PD-L1 blockade in urothelial cancer. Profiled with immunoSEQ multiplex PCR; TCRdb holds only in-frame clones, not every one. Of some 120,000 clones listed, about 83% were seen once; the top ten hold 2.4%. Documented time point: peripheral blood 6 weeks after treatment start. This sample comprised PBMCs, obtained around atezolizumab (anti-PD-L1) treatment. The source of these receptors is a man in his fifties with urothelial cancer.

This clone was counted a few times. This rearrangement joins TRBV18 to TRBJ1-5; D call uncertain. CDR3 length equals 16 residues. The V end lost 3 bases, the J end lost 2 bases, and 14 bases lay between the germline ends. Germline V CDR1 and CDR2: KGHSH, LQKENI. CDR3 region: CASSPQSTGGNQPQHF. The CDR3 DNA follows: TGTGCCAGCTCACCTCAAAGTACGGGTGGCAATCAGCCCCAGCATTTT. The full variable domain, its missing parts supplied by reference TRBV18 and TRBJ1-5, is NAGVMQNPRHLVRRRGQEARLRCSPMKGHSHVYWYRQLPEEGLKFMVYLQKENIIDESGMPKERFSAEFPKEGPSILRIQQVVRGDSAAYFCASSPQSTGGNQPQHFGDGTRLSIL.

The gene calls are TRBV28 and TRBJ2-7, with 7 bases lining up with TRBD1. Germline V gene sequence: CDR1 MDHEN, CDR2 SYDVKM. The CDR3 loop spans 13 amino acids. Trimming took 5 bases from V and 3 from J; bases not matched to a gene: 4. The CDR3 protein is CASSPTGNYEQYF. CDR3 nucleotide sequence: TGTGCCAGCAGTCCGACAGGGAACTACGAGCAGTACTTC.

The CDR3 coding sequence is TGTGCCAGCTTAGACCAGAGGGAACCGACAAGTGGGACCCAGTACTTC. It encodes CASLDQREPTSGTQYF. The chain employs TRBV18 and TRBJ2-5; perhaps TRBD2 as D (5 bases). The CDR3 length is 16 residues. The germline CDR1 and CDR2 sequences are KGHSH and LQKENI. V shed 7 bases and J shed 7 bases, with 25 bases lying between them.

This sequence joins TRBV4-1 and TRBJ1-2; D is uncertain. The germline gives CDR1 MGHRA, CDR2 YSYEKL. The CDR3 runs to 15 residues. V dropped 0 bases and J dropped 2 bases, with 10 bases sitting between them. CDR3 in amino acids: CASSQDKDWNYGYTF. The CDR3 DNA is TGCGCCAGCAGCCAAGATAAGGACTGGAACTATGGCTACACCTTC.

The chain links TRBV7-3 to TRBJ1-1, with 11 bases that match TRBD1. The CDR3 runs to 16 residues. CDR1 SGHTA and CDR2 FQGTGA come from the germline V gene. V dropped 5 bases and J dropped 1; count of bases not matched to a gene: 6. The CDR3 DNA sequence: TGTGCCAGCAGCCGGACAGGGGGCTCGGCGAACACTGAAGCTTTCTTT. Protein: CASSRTGGSANTEAFF.

The table lists this clone with a count of one. This chain connects TRBV5-1 to TRBJ2-1; no clear D. Germline V lookup: CDR1 SGHRS, CDR2 YFSETQ. This CDR3 contains 13 residues. V lost 4 bases and J 0 bases, leaving 5 bases between the germline ends. CDR3 nucleotides: TGCGCCAGCAGCCGAGGCTCCTACAATGAGCAGTTCTTC. It specifies CASSRGSYNEQFF.

The chain's CDR3 is CASSPGAGTGSGYTF. For the CDR3, the DNA is TGTGCCAGCTCACCGGGTGCCGGGACAGGGAGTGGCTACACCTTC. The chain carries TRBV18 and TRBJ1-2; TRBD1 agrees at 9 bases. The V gene's germline CDR1 is KGHSH and CDR2 LQKENI. Trimming took 3 bases from V and 7 from J; bases not matched to a gene: 9. CDR3 length: 15 amino acids.

V gene TRBV5-4 combines with J gene TRBJ2-2, with TRBD1 as a possible D gene (6 bases). V was trimmed by 1 base and J by 6 bases, leaving 7 bases between them. This CDR3 comprises 13 residues. From germline, CDR1 is SGHNT and CDR2 YYREEE (reference sequence). The CDR3 loop reads CASSLWGPGELFF. CDR3 coding DNA: TGTGCCAGCAGCTTGTGGGGGCCCGGGGAGCTGTTTTTT.

The CDR3 bases are TGCGCCAGCAGATCGACTAGCGGTCGGTTCTTC. This gives the protein CASRSTSGRFF. This sequence joins TRBV5-1 and TRBJ2-1; 9 nucleotides match TRBD2. The CDR3 covers 11 residues. V was pared by 5 bases and J by 15 bases, with 6 bases of the junction left unmatched. Per germline, CDR1 SGHRS and CDR2 YFSETQ.

This rearrangement joins TRBV5-1 to TRBJ1-1; 9 bases map to TRBD1. V dropped 4 bases and J dropped 4; count of bases not matched to a gene: 8. CDR3 size: 15 residues. CDR1 is SGHRS, CDR2 YFSETQ, per germline. CDR3 DNA: TGCGCCAGCAGCCGCGCAACAGGGGGCGCCACTGAAGCTTTCTTT. Protein product: CASSRATGGATEAFF.

The chain joins TRBV9 to TRBJ2-5; weak D call: TRBD2 (6 bases). This CDR3 is built from 14 residues. Germline lookup yields CDR1 SGDLS and CDR2 YYNGEE. Trimming stripped 3 bases from V and 5 bases from J, with 14 bases between. CDR3 loop: CASSATQGGETQYF. In nucleotides, the CDR3 is TGTGCCAGCAGCGCCACTCAAGGAGGGGAGACCCAGTACTTC.

The chain combines TRBV28 with TRBJ1-1; D perhaps matches TRBD1 (6 bases). V was clipped by 3 bases and J by 11 bases, with 13 bases between them. This CDR3 region has 12 residues. Germline assignment: CDR1 MDHEN and CDR2 SYDVKM. The CDR3, as DNA: TGTGCCAGCAGTTTGATGCAAGGGGGTGCTTTCTTT. Translated: CASSLMQGGAFF.

V and J are TRBV30 and TRBJ2-1; 8 bases agree with TRBD2. From germline, CDR1 is GTSNPN and CDR2 SVGIG (reference sequence). The CDR3 is made up of 13 amino acids. The V and J ends lost 2 bases and 8 bases, in that order; junction bases with no gene match: 5. The CDR3 region is CAWSSGRRDEQFF. Here the CDR3 DNA reads TGTGCCTGGAGTAGCGGGAGACGTGATGAGCAGTTCTTC.

The chain combines TRBV19 with TRBJ1-4; TRBD1 matches at 7 bases. The germline CDR1 and CDR2 sequences are LNHDA and SQIVND (reference sequence). V lost 6 bases to trimming and J lost 7 bases; unmatched junction nucleotides: 14. This CDR3 is 16 amino acids long. The CDR3 coding sequence is TGTGCCAGTAGGAAGCCGAGGGACAGAGGGCTTGAAAAACTGTTTTTT. Translated, it gives CASRKPRDRGLEKLFF.

This clone was seen a single time. V usage is TRBV6-5 and J usage is TRBJ1-2, with a tentative D call TRBD1 (5 bases). This CDR3 comprises 14 residues. Germline values: CDR1 MNHEY, CDR2 SVGAGI. Trimming cost V 0 bases and J 2 bases, with 7 bases left between them. In DNA form, the CDR3 reads TGTGCCAGCAGTTACTCGAGACAGAACTATGGCTACACCTTC. It encodes CASSYSRQNYGYTF.

This rearrangement joins TRBV19 to TRBJ2-1, with D perhaps TRBD1 (5 bases). The CDR3 length is 13 residues. Trimming cost V 7 bases and J 0 bases, with 7 bases left between them. Germline V gene sequence: CDR1 LNHDA, CDR2 SQIVND (reference sequence). CDR3 sequence: CASTDSSYNEQFF. The CDR3 DNA reads as TGTGCCAGTACCGACAGCTCCTACAATGAGCAGTTCTTC.